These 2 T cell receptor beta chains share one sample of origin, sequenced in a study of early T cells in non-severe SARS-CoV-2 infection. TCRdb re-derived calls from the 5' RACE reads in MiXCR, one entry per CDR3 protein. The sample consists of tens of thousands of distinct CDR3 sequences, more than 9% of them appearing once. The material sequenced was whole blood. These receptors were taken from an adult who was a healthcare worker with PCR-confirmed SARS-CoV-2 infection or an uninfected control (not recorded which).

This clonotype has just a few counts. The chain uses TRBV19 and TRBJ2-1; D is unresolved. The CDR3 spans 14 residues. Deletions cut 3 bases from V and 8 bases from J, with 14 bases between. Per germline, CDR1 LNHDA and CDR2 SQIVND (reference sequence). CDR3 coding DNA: TGTGCCAGTAGTATGGAGTCCCTAAACTATGAGCAGTTCTTC. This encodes CASSMESLNYEQFF. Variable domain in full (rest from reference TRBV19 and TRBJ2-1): DGGITQSPKYLFRKEGQNVTLSCEQNLNHDAMYWYRQDPGQGLRLIYYSQIVNDFQKGDIAEGYSVSREKKESFPLTVTSAQKNPTAFYLCASSMESLNYEQFFGPGTRLTVL.

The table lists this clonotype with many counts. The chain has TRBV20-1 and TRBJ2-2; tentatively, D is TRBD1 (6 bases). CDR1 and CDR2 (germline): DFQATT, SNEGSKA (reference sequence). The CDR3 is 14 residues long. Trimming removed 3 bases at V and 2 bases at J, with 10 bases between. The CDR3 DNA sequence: TGCAGTGCTAGTTCGGACAGAAACACCGGGGAGCTGTTTTTT. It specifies CSASSDRNTGELFF.